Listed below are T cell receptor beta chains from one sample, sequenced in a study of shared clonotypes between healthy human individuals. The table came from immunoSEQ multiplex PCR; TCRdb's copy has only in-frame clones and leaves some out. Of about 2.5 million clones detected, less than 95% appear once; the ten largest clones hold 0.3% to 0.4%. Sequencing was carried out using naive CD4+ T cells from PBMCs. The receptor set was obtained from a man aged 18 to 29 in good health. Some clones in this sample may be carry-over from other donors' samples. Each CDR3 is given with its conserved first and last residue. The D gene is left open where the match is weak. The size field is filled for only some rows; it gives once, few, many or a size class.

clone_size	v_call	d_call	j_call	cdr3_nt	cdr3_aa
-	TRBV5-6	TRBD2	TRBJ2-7	TGTGCCAGCAGCTTGCCCACTAGCGGGAGAATCTACGAGCAGTACTTC	CASSLPTSGRIYEQYF
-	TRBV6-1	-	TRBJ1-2	TGTGCCACCCGAGGGACGGCCAAATATGGCTACACCTTC	CATRGTAKYGYTF
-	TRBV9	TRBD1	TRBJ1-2	TGTGCCAGCAGCGCAGGAGGACAGGGTGCCAACTATGGCTACACCTTC	CASSAGGQGANYGYTF
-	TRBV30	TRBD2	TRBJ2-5	TGTGCCTGGACCTTCGGACTAGCGAGCTTCCAAGAGACCCAGTACTTC	CAWTFGLASFQETQYF
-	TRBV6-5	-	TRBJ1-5	TGTGCCAGCAGTTACTCGTCCAGGGGCAATCAGCCCCAGCATTTT	CASSYSSRGNQPQHF
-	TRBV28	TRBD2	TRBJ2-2	TGTGCCAGCAGCTTATTAGGAGCGGGAAAAAACACCGGGGAGCTGTTTTTT	CASSLLGAGKNTGELFF
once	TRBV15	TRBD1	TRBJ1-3	TGTGCCACCAGCAGAGATGGGGACAGGTTGAACGGAAACACCATATATTTT	CATSRDGDRLNGNTIYF
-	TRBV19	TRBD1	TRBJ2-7	TGTGCCAGTAGTATAGATATGAGGGGACAGGGATCCCAGGAGCAGTACTTC	CASSIDMRGQGSQEQYF
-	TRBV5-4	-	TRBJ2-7	TGTGCCAGCAGCTTGGGGGGGCGTCGATACGAGCAGTACTTC	CASSLGGRRYEQYF
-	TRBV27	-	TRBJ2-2	TGTGCCAGCAGTTTTTCAGGAGGGCCTGTCGGGGAGCTGTTTTTT	CASSFSGGPVGELFF
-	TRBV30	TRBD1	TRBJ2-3	TGTGCCTGGGGCAGGGGGCAGGGGTTCACAGATACGCAGTATTTT	CAWGRGQGFTDTQYF
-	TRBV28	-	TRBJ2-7	TGTGCCAGCAGTCCCTGGCCCAGCGAGCAGTACTTC	CASSPWPSEQYF
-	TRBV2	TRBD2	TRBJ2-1	TGTGCCAGCAACCGGGGGGAGTACAATGAGCAGTTCTTC	CASNRGEYNEQFF
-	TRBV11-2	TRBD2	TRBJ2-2	TGTGCCAGCAGCTTGCCATCTAGGCTAGCGGGCTACACCGGGGAGCTGTTTTTT	CASSLPSRLAGYTGELFF
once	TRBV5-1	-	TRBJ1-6	TGCGCCAGCAGCTTGAACGGCCCCTCCTATAATTCACCCCTCCACTTT	CASSLNGPSYNSPLHF
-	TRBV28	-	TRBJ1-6	TGTGCCAGCAGGGGACCGTCGAATAATTCACCCCTCCACTTT	CASRGPSNNSPLHF
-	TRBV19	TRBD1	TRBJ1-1	TGTGCCAGTAGTAGCGGGACAGACCCCACTGAAGCTTTCTTT	CASSSGTDPTEAFF
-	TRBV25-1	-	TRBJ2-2	TGTGCCAGCAGTGAAACACGGCGGAACACCGGGGAGCTGTTTTTT	CASSETRRNTGELFF
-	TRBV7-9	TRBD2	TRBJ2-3	TGTGCCAGCAGCCCGGGGACTAGCGGGAGCCACACAGATACGCAGTATTTT	CASSPGTSGSHTDTQYF
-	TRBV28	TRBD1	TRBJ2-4	TGTGCCAGCAGTTCAAGCCCCGACAGGGGGAACATTCAGTACTTC	CASSSSPDRGNIQYF